What follows describes a single TCR beta chain. As yet, its antigen is unknown. These data originate in a study of PD-1 blockade in mismatch repair-deficient tumors. About the research overall: All were previously treated, progressing patients with around 12 mismatch repair-deficient cancer types.

Overall study findings and caveats: Tumor-resident clones, often absent from pretreatment blood, expanded after pembrolizumab and then contracted.

TCR sequencing covered a few patients who responded to pembrolizumab. Produced via immunoSEQ multiplex PCR; TCRdb's table is partial and in-frame only. Of roughly 110,000 clones listed, around three quarters are singletons. The TCR was taken from an adult with mismatch repair-deficient cancer. The specimen comprised peripheral blood, sampled roughly 60 weeks after starting pembrolizumab.

The CDR3 region has the DNA TGTGCCAGCAGACAGGGGGCCGACACTGAAGCTTTCTTT. As protein: CASRQGADTEAFF. The chain joins TRBV11-2 to TRBJ1-1, with 9 bases lining up with TRBD1. Per the germline V gene, CDR1 is SGHAT and CDR2 is FQNNGV. There are 13 residues in the CDR3. V gave up 6 bases and J gave up 3 bases; unmatched junction bases: 2.